This TCR beta chain was retrieved from a study of shared clonotypes between healthy human individuals. Study in general: CD4 naive cells filled three plates per donor, CD4 memory three, CD8 naive two and CD8 memory one.

As to this clone: The antigen is unknown.

Profiled with immunoSEQ multiplex PCR; TCRdb holds only in-frame clones, not every one. The sample shows some 500,000 clones, 90% to 97% of them seen only once. Study-wide results and caveats: Clonotype sharing across several donors was observed for 4% to 6.5% of naive CD4 clonotypes.

Per germline, CDR1 SGDLS and CDR2 YYNGEE. The V gene lost 0 bases and the J gene lost 1 base, with 13 bases spanning the gap. There are 16 residues in the CDR3. The rearrangement uses TRBV9 and TRBJ2-5; D is possibly TRBD1 (5 bases). Input material: naive CD4+ T cells sorted from blood. The sample's subset: CD45RA+ positively selected. This receptor was obtained from a woman aged 25 to 39 in good health. In DNA, the CDR3 is TGTGCCAGCAGCGTAGGGACAACTTACATCCAAGAGACCCAGTACTTC. Translation: CASSVGTTYIQETQYF.